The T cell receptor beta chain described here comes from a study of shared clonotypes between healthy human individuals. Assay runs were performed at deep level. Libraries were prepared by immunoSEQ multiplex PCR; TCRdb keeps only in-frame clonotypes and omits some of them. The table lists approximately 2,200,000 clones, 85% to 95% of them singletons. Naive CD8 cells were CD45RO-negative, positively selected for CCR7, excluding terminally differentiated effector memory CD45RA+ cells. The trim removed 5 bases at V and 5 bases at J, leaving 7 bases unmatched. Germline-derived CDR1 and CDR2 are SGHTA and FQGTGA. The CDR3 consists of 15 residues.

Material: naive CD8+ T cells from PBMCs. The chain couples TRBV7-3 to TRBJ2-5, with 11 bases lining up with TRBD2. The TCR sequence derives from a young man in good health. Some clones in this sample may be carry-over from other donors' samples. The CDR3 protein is CASSPGTSGGETQYF. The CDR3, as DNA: TGTGCCAGCAGCCCGGGGACTAGCGGCGGGGAGACCCAGTACTTC.